These 24 T cell receptor beta chains came from one sample sequenced in a study of monozygotic twins with inflammatory bowel disease. TCRdb processed the 5' RACE reads again and assigns one entry to each CDR3 protein, with no DNA. Its table lists roughly 330,000 distinct CDR3 sequences. Sequenced material: blood. The source is a human donor with ulcerative colitis or Crohn's disease, or a healthy co-twin of an affected twin (not recorded which).

This sequence joins TRBV29-1 and TRBJ2-7; the TRBD1 assignment by TCRdb is unverifiable without DNA. This CDR3 has 14 residues. The germline V gene has CDR1 SQVTM and CDR2 ANQGSEA. The CDR3 spells CSVYNPGQGNEQYF.

V usage is TRBV6-1 and J usage is TRBJ2-1; TCRdb reports TRBD1, a call that lacks DNA to check it against. This CDR3 contains 15 residues. Germline CDR1 reads MNHNS; CDR2 reads SASEGT. The CDR3 loop reads CASSADRGAPNEQFF.

This chain's CDR3 is CASNPGGMNTEALF. The chain carries TRBV28 and TRBJ1-1; TCRdb selects TRBD1, and the lack of DNA leaves this call unchecked. Germline V gene data show CDR1 as MDHEN and CDR2 as SYDVKM. The CDR3 spans 14 residues.

The genes are TRBV2 and TRBJ1-1; no DNA is available, so the TRBD1 call from TCRdb remains unchecked. The germline CDR1 and CDR2 sequences are SNHLY and FYNNEI. CDR3 length: 14 amino acids. CDR3 sequence: CASDSEGADTEAFF.

The J gene is TRBJ1-1, the V gene TRBV28; TCRdb calls TRBD1, which cannot be checked without DNA. Germline lookup yields CDR1 MDHEN and CDR2 SYDVKM. The CDR3 runs 16 residues. CDR3 protein: CASSSRGGLGYREAFF.

The CDR3 sequence is CASSGRQTNTGELFF. The gene calls are TRBV9 and TRBJ2-2; with no DNA, the TCRdb D assignment of TRBD1 cannot be verified. Germline CDR1 is SGDLS and CDR2 is YYNGEE. The CDR3 contains 15 residues.

The rearrangement uses TRBV29-1 and TRBJ1-2; TCRdb designates TRBD1, a call that cannot be tested without DNA. The CDR3 consists of 12 residues. Germline V gene data show CDR1 as SQVTM and CDR2 as ANQGSEA. The CDR3 loop is CSATTGGKGYTF.

The chain carries TRBV4-1 and TRBJ2-5; no DNA is available, so the TRBD1 call from TCRdb remains unchecked. The CDR3 is 14 amino acids. Per the germline V gene, CDR1 is MGHRA and CDR2 is YSYEKL. The CDR3: CASSQVGADETQYF.

The J gene is TRBJ2-7, the V gene TRBV28; TCRdb picks TRBD1, but there is no DNA to check that call. This CDR3 has 15 amino acids. Germline V CDR1 and CDR2: MDHEN, SYDVKM. CDR3 amino acids: CASSTPGQGRYEQYF.

The chain employs TRBV18 and TRBJ1-1. CDR1 KGHSH and CDR2 LQKENI come from the germline V gene. The CDR3 spans 13 residues. The CDR3 sequence: CASSPSASTEAFF.

V gene TRBV29-1 combines with J gene TRBJ2-3; the D call of TRBD2 rests on TCRdb alone, since no DNA is present to check it. CDR3 length: 16 residues. The V gene's germline CDR1 is SQVTM and CDR2 ANQGSEA. This CDR3 reads CSVEGSASGREDTQYF.

The chain carries TRBV5-1 and TRBJ2-2; TCRdb outputs TRBD1, but without DNA this stays unchecked. CDR3 length: 16 amino acids. Germline-derived CDR1 and CDR2 are SGHRS and YFSETQ. CDR3 in amino acids: CASTVTAGTSAGELFF.

The rearrangement uses TRBV6-1 and TRBJ2-7; without DNA, the TCRdb call of TRBD1 cannot be checked. The CDR3 spans 15 residues. Germline V gives CDR1 MNHNS, CDR2 SASEGT. CDR3 protein: CASSLGQGGSYEQYF.

V is TRBV12-3 or TRBV12-4 and J is TRBJ1-2. The length of the CDR3 is 13 residues. The CDR3 loop is CASTKQGGYGYTF.

CDR3 region: CANPTGNTGELFF. The chain couples TRBV7-9 to TRBJ2-2; the TCRdb D gene call, TRBD1, has no DNA to confirm it. CDR3 length: 13 amino acids. Per the germline V gene, CDR1 is SEHNR and CDR2 is FQNEAQ (reference sequence).

The gene calls are TRBV28 and TRBJ1-1; the D call from TCRdb, TRBD1, cannot be confirmed without DNA. Germline V gives CDR1 MDHEN, CDR2 SYDVKM. The CDR3 sequence is 13 residues long. The CDR3 here is CASNNRVPTEAFF. The whole variable domain, filled in from reference TRBV28 and TRBJ1-1, reads DVKVTQSSRYLVKRTGEKVFLECVQDMDHENMFWYRQDPGLGLRLIYFSYDVKMKEKGDIPEGYSVSREKKERFSLILESASTNQTSMYLCASNNRVPTEAFFGQGTRLTVV.

The chain uses TRBV30 and TRBJ2-2. The CDR3 runs 13 residues. CDR1 is GTSNPN and CDR2 is SVGIG in the germline V gene (reference sequence). The CDR3: CAWRFLDSGELFF.

J is TRBJ2-1 and V is TRBV7-2; TCRdb returns TRBD2, unconfirmable since there is no DNA. CDR3 length equals 16 residues. The germline gives CDR1 SGHTA, CDR2 FQGNSA. The CDR3 here is CASSLDRGSGYNEQFF.

This chain uses TRBV3-1 with TRBJ2-2; TCRdb outputs TRBD2, but without DNA this stays unchecked. This CDR3 has 17 amino acids. Germline CDR1 LGHDT, CDR2 YNNKEL (reference sequence). This CDR3 is CASSQDVLAGNTGELFF.

The chain couples TRBV7-8 to TRBJ2-1; the TRBD2 assignment by TCRdb is unverifiable without DNA. Per the germline V gene, CDR1 is SGHVS and CDR2 is FQNEAQ. There are 16 residues in the CDR3. CDR3 residues: CASSPAFAGGINEQFF.

The chain's CDR3 is CASSLSQGKNIQYF. The chain employs TRBV28 and TRBJ2-4; TCRdb returns TRBD1, unconfirmable since there is no DNA. The CDR3 covers 14 residues. Germline assignment: CDR1 MDHEN and CDR2 SYDVKM.

The chain carries TRBV12-3 or TRBV12-4 and TRBJ1-1; TCRdb's assignment of TRBD1 cannot be checked, as there is no DNA. The CDR3 is 19 amino acids. CDR3 in amino acids: CASSLLAARGWGSGTEAFF.

The CDR3 reads CASSQGQDSYGYTF. The chain carries TRBV4-1 and TRBJ1-2. This CDR3 spans 14 amino acids. Looked up from germline, CDR1 is MGHRA and CDR2 is YSYEKL.

V usage is TRBV5-1 and J usage is TRBJ1-2. The CDR3 is 14 amino acids. Germline V gene sequence: CDR1 SGHRS, CDR2 YFSETQ. The CDR3 sequence: CASSLVGGGGGYTF.